The 27 T cell receptor beta chains listed next were all sequenced from one sample in a study of T cell repertoires in cytomegalovirus infection. TCRdb processed the reads anew with MiXCR; each CDR3 protein has one entry. The sample contains 140,000 to 150,000 distinct CDR3 sequences, approximately 30% of which appear only once. Their recognized antigens are unknown. Sequencing used CD8+ T cells from cultured PBMCs, obtained from culture after CMV antigen stimulation. These receptors all stem from a human donor in good health (CMV status not recorded). Some clones in this sample may be carry-over from other donors' samples.

The chain couples TRBV6-6 to TRBJ2-3; D may be TRBD1 (6 bases). CDR3 length: 12 amino acids. Germline V gene lookup returns CDR1 MNHNY and CDR2 SVGAGI (reference sequence). Trimming shortened V by 11 bases and J by 4 bases, and 13 bases separated the two germline ends. DNA for the CDR3: TGTGCCGTACACAGGGCACCAGATACGCAGTATTTT. Protein sequence: CAVHRAPDTQYF.

The chain recombines TRBV20-1 with TRBJ2-7, with 7 bases aligning to TRBD2. CDR3 length: 14 residues. Germline lookup yields CDR1 DFQATT and CDR2 SNEGSKA (reference sequence). Losses at the gene ends were 6 bases for V and 0 bases for J; bases not matched to a gene: 8. The CDR3 region has the DNA TGCAGTGCCGCCTCTAGCGGTTACTCCTACGAGCAGTACTTC. As protein: CSAASSGYSYEQYF.

This rearrangement joins TRBV3-1 to TRBJ1-4, with D maybe TRBD1 (5 bases). Trimming took off 3 bases at V and 7 bases at J, with 15 bases between the two ends. Germline V lookup: CDR1 LGHDT, CDR2 YNNKEL (reference sequence). This CDR3 comprises 15 residues. CDR3 sequence reads: CASSQPTGGIEKLFF. The CDR3 region has the DNA TGTGCCAGCAGCCAGCCGACTGGGGGTATTGAAAAACTGTTTTTT.

In this sample, this clonotype turned up a few times. The chain uses TRBV4-1 and TRBJ2-7; D not resolved. The CDR3 length is 14 residues. Germline V gene lookup returns CDR1 MGHRA and CDR2 YSYEKL. V lost 1 base and J 0 bases, leaving 7 bases between the germline ends. This CDR3 reads CASSQARYSYEQYF. The CDR3 DNA reads as TGCGCCAGCAGCCAAGCTCGCTACTCCTACGAGCAGTACTTC.

This clonotype was seen at least ten times. This rearrangement joins TRBV6-5 to TRBJ2-5; TRBD1 aligns across 7 bases. The junction had 3 bases not matched to a gene; V was cut back by 6 bases and J by 2 bases. The CDR3 is 13 residues long. The germline gives CDR1 MNHEY, CDR2 SVGAGI. The DNA of the CDR3 is TGTGCCAGCAGCTCGGGACAGCAAGAGACCCAGTACTTC. Residues: CASSSGQQETQYF.

In its sample, this clonotype was seen a few times. The chain recombines TRBV11-2 with TRBJ2-3, with no clear D. V was pared by 5 bases and J by 2 bases, with 17 bases between. CDR1 and CDR2 (germline): SGHAT, FQNNGV. This CDR3 region has 16 residues. CDR3: CASSVAPRLYTDTQYF. The CDR3 region has the DNA TGTGCCAGCAGCGTCGCTCCGAGACTTTACACAGATACGCAGTATTTT.

Of note for this clonotype: A read error is possible here, since a much larger clone lies one base away. The CDR3 loop reads CAGSPTGGFDQETQYF. The CDR3 DNA is TGTGCCGGCAGCCCCACCGGCGGCTTCGACCAAGAGACCCAGTACTTC. The chain is built from TRBV7-9 and TRBJ2-5; the D is unclear. Per germline, CDR1 SEHNR and CDR2 FQNEAQ (reference sequence). This CDR3 contains 16 residues.

V usage is TRBV16 and J usage is TRBJ1-5, with D uncertain. V gave up 0 bases and J gave up 1 base, with 7 bases separating them. There are 15 residues in the CDR3. Germline V CDR1 and CDR2: KGHSY, FQNENV. CDR3 nucleotides: TGTGCCAGCAGCCAATCGAGTGGGAGCAATCAGCCCCAGCATTTT. The encoded protein is CASSQSSGSNQPQHF.

A few counts support this clonotype. The chain uses TRBV20-1 and TRBJ2-1, with D perhaps TRBD2 (5 bases). Germline CDR1 DFQATT, CDR2 SNEGSKA (reference sequence). Deletions cut 1 base from V and 5 bases from J, with 15 bases between. CDR3 length equals 15 residues. The CDR3, as DNA: TGCAGTGCTAGAGTTACTAGAGGGTACCACAATGAGCAGTTCTTC. Its protein is CSARVTRGYHNEQFF.

The chain joins TRBV5-4 to TRBJ2-1, with 8 bases matching TRBD2. V was clipped by 0 bases and J by 0 bases; unmatched bases: 8. Germline V CDR1 and CDR2: SGHNT, YYREEE (reference sequence). The CDR3 is made up of 18 amino acids. The CDR3, as DNA: TGTGCCAGCAGCTTGGGGCGCCGGGGGGGGAGCTCCTACAATGAGCAGTTCTTC. It codes for CASSLGRRGGSSYNEQFF.

At least ten counts were recorded for this clonotype. This chain joins TRBV2 and TRBJ2-1, with 7 bases lining up with TRBD2. The CDR3 consists of 13 residues. Germline trimming cut 10 bases from V and 0 bases from J; bases unmatched to any gene: 3. CDR1 and CDR2 from the germline V gene are SNHLY and FYNNEI. The CDR3 region has the DNA TGTGCCACCGGCGGGGGCTCCTACAATGAGCAGTTCTTC. This sequence encodes CATGGGSYNEQFF.

This chain uses TRBV2 with TRBJ2-2, with no clear D. Trimming removed 4 bases at V and 6 bases at J, with 6 bases between. From germline, CDR1 is SNHLY and CDR2 FYNNEI. There are 12 residues in the CDR3. CDR3 loop: CASSVRAGELFF. The CDR3 nucleotides are TGTGCCAGCAGTGTCCGGGCCGGGGAGCTGTTTTTT.

This clonotype appeared a few times. The CDR3: CASKSPGRSYNEQFF. CDR3 DNA: TGTGCCAGCAAGTCTCCTGGGAGGTCCTACAATGAGCAGTTCTTC. The genes are TRBV2 and TRBJ2-1, with a possible D match to TRBD2 (6 bases). The CDR3 is 15 amino acids. Trimming took off 7 bases at V and 1 base at J, with 14 bases between the two ends. Germline CDR1 SNHLY, CDR2 FYNNEI.

The chain links TRBV10-3 to TRBJ2-5; D remains ambiguous. The CDR3 spans 13 residues. V was clipped by 2 bases and J by 2 bases, with 6 bases between them. The germline V gene has CDR1 ENHRY and CDR2 SYGVKD. CDR3 nucleotide sequence: TGTGCCATCAGTGAGACGCTGCAAGAGACCCAGTACTTC. Protein product: CAISETLQETQYF.

Ten or more counts support this clonotype. The J gene is TRBJ1-1, the V gene TRBV19; D call uncertain. CDR3 length: 12 amino acids. Trimming took off 3 bases at V and 7 bases at J, with 9 bases between the two ends. Germline V gene lookup returns CDR1 LNHDA and CDR2 SQIVND (reference sequence). CDR3 region: CASSIGRIEAFF. The CDR3 DNA sequence: TGTGCCAGTAGTATTGGGCGGATTGAAGCTTTCTTT.

With regard to this clonotype: A much more abundant neighbour one base away suggests this may be a read error. The chain uses TRBV5-4 and TRBJ1-5; tentatively, D is TRBD1 (6 bases). Germline V gene data show CDR1 as SGHNT and CDR2 as YYREEE (reference sequence). The CDR3 totals 13 residues. This chain's CDR3 is CASSSQGNQPQLF. Written as DNA, the CDR3 is TGTGCCAGCAGTTCACAGGGCAATCAGCCCCAGCTTTTT.

The V and J genes are TRBV11-1 and TRBJ2-3; 9 bases agree with TRBD1. The CDR3 spans 15 residues. V lost 2 bases to trimming and J lost 6 bases; unmatched junction nucleotides: 6. Germline values: CDR1 SGHAT, CDR2 FQDESV (reference sequence). DNA of the CDR3: TGTGCCAGCAGCTTAAGGGACAGGGTAGTGGATACGCAGTATTTT. Amino acid sequence: CASSLRDRVVDTQYF. The full variable domain, in which reference TRBV11-1 and TRBJ2-3 provide the parts outside the CDR3, is EAEVAQSPRYKITEKSQAVAFWCDPISGHATLYWYRQILGQGPELLVQFQDESVVDDSQLPKDRFSAERLKGVDSTLKIQPAELGDSAMYLCASSLRDRVVDTQYFGPGTRLTVL.

V is TRBV27 and J is TRBJ2-1; 7 bases line up with TRBD1. Trimming cost V 4 bases and J 7 bases; bases outside gene matches: 4. The germline gives CDR1 MNHEY, CDR2 SMNVEV (reference sequence). CDR3 length: 13 amino acids. DNA of the CDR3: TGTGCCAGCAGTTATACAGGGGCTAATGAGCAGTTCTTC. Translation: CASSYTGANEQFF.

This clonotype was detected ten times or more. J is TRBJ1-2 and V is TRBV7-2; no firm D call. This CDR3 comprises 15 residues. V was trimmed by 5 bases and J by 4 bases, leaving 17 bases between them. Germline-derived CDR1 and CDR2 are SGHTA and FQGNSA. The CDR3 sequence is CASSKPEQLIYGYTF. The CDR3 DNA is TGTGCCAGCAGCAAACCTGAACAGCTCATCTATGGCTACACCTTC.

The chain has TRBV7-9 and TRBJ2-5; D gene ambiguous. Germline V gives CDR1 SEHNR, CDR2 FQNEAQ (reference sequence). V was pared by 8 bases and J by 2 bases, with 15 bases between. This CDR3 region has 14 residues. The CDR3 loop is CASAHGPDQETQYF. CDR3 DNA: TGTGCCAGCGCCCATGGGCCAGATCAAGAGACCCAGTACTTC.

This clonotype turned up a few times. V is TRBV6-5 and J is TRBJ2-7; 11 bases are a match to TRBD2. Unmatched junction bases numbered 5, after V lost 6 bases and J lost 4 bases. From germline, CDR1 is MNHEY and CDR2 SVGAGI. The CDR3 extends over 14 amino acids. CDR3 loop: CASRLLAGVYEQYF. The CDR3 nucleotides read TGTGCCAGCAGGTTACTAGCGGGGGTGTACGAGCAGTACTTC.

The rearrangement joins TRBV19 to TRBJ2-2; 10 nucleotides agree with TRBD2. CDR1 and CDR2 from the germline V gene are LNHDA and SQIVND (reference sequence). After removal of 6 bases from V and 4 bases from J, the junction contained 5 bases not matched to a gene. The CDR3 contains 15 residues. The CDR3 sequence is CASSPTSGFTGELFF. CDR3 nucleotide sequence: TGTGCCAGTAGCCCGACTAGCGGGTTCACCGGGGAGCTGTTTTTT.

This clonotype was seen more than once but under ten times. The rearrangement links TRBV20-1 to TRBJ2-1, with D unresolved. Germline values: CDR1 DFQATT, CDR2 SNEGSKA (reference sequence). Trimming shortened V by 6 bases and J by 7 bases, and 7 bases separated the two germline ends. This CDR3 contains 10 residues. The CDR3 DNA reads as TGCAGTGCCGTCTGGAATGAGCAGTTCTTC. Its translation is CSAVWNEQFF.

This clonotype was picked up a small number of times. A single base separates this from a much larger clone, so it may be a read error. The chain carries TRBV7-9 and TRBJ2-7, with D uncertain. V was cut by 1 base and J by 2 bases, with 6 bases left in between. This CDR3 comprises 13 residues. The germline gives CDR1 SEHNR, CDR2 FQNEAQ (reference sequence). The CDR3 loop is CASSLVQPYEQYF. The DNA for the CDR3 is TGTGCCAGCAGCTTAGTGCAGCCCTACGAGCAGTACTTC.

This clonotype was recorded a few times. The genes are TRBV5-1 and TRBJ2-1, with TRBD1 identical over 7 bases. CDR3 length: 15 residues. J was trimmed by 7 bases and V by 4 bases; bases with no gene match: 11. Germline CDR1 and CDR2: SGHRS and YFSETQ. CDR3 bases: TGCGCCAGCAGCACAACAGGGGTGATGGAGAATGAGCAGTTCTTC. Translated, it gives CASSTTGVMENEQFF.

This chain joins TRBV3-1 and TRBJ2-4; D is unclear. V shed 6 bases and J shed 8 bases, with 14 bases lying between them. This CDR3 contains 13 residues. Germline V gives CDR1 LGHDT, CDR2 YNNKEL (reference sequence). For the CDR3, the DNA is TGTGCCAGCAGAGAGACTCGTGGGGACATTCAGTACTTC. Its translation: CASRETRGDIQYF.

In its sample, this clonotype was seen a few times. The rearrangement joins TRBV20-1 to TRBJ1-3; possible D gene TRBD1, 5 bases. The V and J ends lost 4 bases and 4 bases respectively, with 20 bases between them. The germline V gene encodes CDR1 DFQATT and CDR2 SNEGSKA (reference sequence). The CDR3 runs 16 residues. In DNA form, the CDR3 reads TGCAGTGCTACTAAACTAAAGACAGACGCCGGAAACACCATATATTTT. It codes for CSATKLKTDAGNTIYF.